This T cell receptor beta chain was obtained from a study of shared clonotypes between healthy human individuals. Study observations and caveats: An anticipated effect of sequencing depth on clonotype sharing among donors was recognized.

Trimming pared 3 bases from V and 9 bases from J, leaving 24 bases between. The CDR3 is 17 amino acids. From germline, CDR1 is SEHNR and CDR2 FQNEAQ (reference sequence). In the case of this clone: Its target is not known.

The material for each subset, its genomic DNA, was split evenly across several immunoSEQ plates. Sequencing on ten immunoSEQ deep assay plates was performed for unsorted PBMC DNA. Repertoires were generated with immunoSEQ multiplex PCR, while TCRdb's copy carries only in-frame clones and drops some. The sample lists about 500,000 clones; roughly three quarters were seen once. The chain is built from TRBV7-9 and TRBJ2-1; D perhaps matches TRBD1 (7 bases). The TCR comes from a woman between 35 and 50 years old in good health. Some clones in this sample may be carry-over from other donors' samples. The sample consisted of PBMCs. The CDR3 loop is CASSFIGGTDKFSEQFF. The DNA of the CDR3 is TGTGCCAGCAGCTTTATTGGAGGGACAGATAAGTTCAGTGAGCAGTTCTTC.